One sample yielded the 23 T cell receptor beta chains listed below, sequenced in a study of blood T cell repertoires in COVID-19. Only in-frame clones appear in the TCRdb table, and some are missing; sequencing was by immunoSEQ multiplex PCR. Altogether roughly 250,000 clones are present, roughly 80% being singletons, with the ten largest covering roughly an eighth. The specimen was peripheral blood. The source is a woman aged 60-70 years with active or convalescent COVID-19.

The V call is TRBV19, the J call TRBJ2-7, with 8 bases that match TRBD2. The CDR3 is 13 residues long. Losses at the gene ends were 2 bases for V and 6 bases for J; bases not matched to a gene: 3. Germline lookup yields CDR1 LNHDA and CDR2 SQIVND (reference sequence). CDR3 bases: TGTGCCAGTAGTATATCGGGGGGGCGCGAGCAGTACTTC. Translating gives CASSISGGREQYF.

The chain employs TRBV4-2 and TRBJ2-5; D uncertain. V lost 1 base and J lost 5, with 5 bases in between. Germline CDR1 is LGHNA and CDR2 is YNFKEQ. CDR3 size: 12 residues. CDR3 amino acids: CASSQGAETQYF. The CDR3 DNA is TGTGCCAGCAGCCAAGGGGCGGAGACCCAGTACTTC.

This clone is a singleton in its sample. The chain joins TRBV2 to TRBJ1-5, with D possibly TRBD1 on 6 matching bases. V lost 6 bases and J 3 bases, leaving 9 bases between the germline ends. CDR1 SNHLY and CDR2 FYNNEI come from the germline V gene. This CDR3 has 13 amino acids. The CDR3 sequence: CASRGAINQPQHF. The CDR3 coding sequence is TGTGCCAGCAGGGGGGCAATCAATCAGCCCCAGCATTTT.

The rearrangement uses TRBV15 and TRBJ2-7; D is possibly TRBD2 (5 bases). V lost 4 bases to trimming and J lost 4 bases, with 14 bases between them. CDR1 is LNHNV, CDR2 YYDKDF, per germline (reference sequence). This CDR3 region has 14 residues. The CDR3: CATSTSGVRYEQYF. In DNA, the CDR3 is TGTGCCACCAGCACTTCCGGGGTGCGATACGAGCAGTACTTC.

The CDR3 spells CASSYPGEAFF. The CDR3 DNA reads TGTGCCAGCAGTTACCCCGGGGAAGCTTTCTTT. V gene TRBV6-2 or TRBV6-3 combines with J gene TRBJ1-1; D is undetermined. The CDR3 is 11 residues long. V lost 2 bases, J lost 8 bases, and 6 bases lay in between. The V gene's germline CDR1 is MNHEY and CDR2 SVGEGT.

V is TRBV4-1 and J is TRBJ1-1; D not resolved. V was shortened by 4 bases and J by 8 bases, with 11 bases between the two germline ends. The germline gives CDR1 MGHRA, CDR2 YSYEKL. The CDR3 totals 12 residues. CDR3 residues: CASSRHTSEAFF. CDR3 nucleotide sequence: TGCGCCAGCAGCCGACATACAAGCGAAGCTTTCTTT.

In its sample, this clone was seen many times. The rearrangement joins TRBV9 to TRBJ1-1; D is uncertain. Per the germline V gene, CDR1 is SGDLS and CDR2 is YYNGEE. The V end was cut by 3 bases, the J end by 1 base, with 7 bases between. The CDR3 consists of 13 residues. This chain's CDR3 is CASSALTNTEAFF. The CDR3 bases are TGTGCCAGCAGCGCTCTAACGAACACTGAAGCTTTCTTT.

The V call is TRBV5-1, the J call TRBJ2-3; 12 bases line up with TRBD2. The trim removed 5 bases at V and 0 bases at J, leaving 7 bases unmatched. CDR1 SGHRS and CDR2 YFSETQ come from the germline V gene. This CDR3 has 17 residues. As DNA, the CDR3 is TGCGCCAGCAGACAGATGCTAGCGGGGGGGAGCACAGATACGCAGTATTTT. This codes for CASRQMLAGGSTDTQYF.

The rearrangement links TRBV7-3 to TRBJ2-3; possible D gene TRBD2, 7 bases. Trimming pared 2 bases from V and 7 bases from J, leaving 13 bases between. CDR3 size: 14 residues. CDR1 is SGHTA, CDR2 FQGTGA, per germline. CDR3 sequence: CASSLWGGANTQYF. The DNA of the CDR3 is TGTGCCAGCAGCTTATGGGGGGGCGCGAATACGCAGTATTTT.

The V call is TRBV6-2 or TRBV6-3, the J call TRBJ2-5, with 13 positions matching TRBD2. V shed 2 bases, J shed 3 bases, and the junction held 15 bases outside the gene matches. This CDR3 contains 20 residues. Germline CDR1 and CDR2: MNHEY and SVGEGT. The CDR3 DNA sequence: TGTGCCAGCAGTTACATCCCCTGGACTAGCGGGGGAAGAGGTGAAGAGACCCAGTACTTC. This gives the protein CASSYIPWTSGGRGEETQYF.

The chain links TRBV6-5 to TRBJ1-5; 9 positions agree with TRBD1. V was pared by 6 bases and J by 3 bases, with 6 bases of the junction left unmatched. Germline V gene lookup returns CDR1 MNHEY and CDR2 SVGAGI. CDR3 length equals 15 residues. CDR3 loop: CASSKDRGHNQPQHF. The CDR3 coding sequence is TGTGCCAGCAGCAAGGACAGGGGCCACAATCAGCCCCAGCATTTT.

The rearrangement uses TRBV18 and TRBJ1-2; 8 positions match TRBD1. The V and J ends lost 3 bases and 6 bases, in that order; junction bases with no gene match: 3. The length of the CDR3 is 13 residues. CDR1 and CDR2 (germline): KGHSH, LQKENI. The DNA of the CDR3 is TGTGCCAGCTCACCGGACAGGGCGAATGGCTACACCTTC. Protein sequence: CASSPDRANGYTF.

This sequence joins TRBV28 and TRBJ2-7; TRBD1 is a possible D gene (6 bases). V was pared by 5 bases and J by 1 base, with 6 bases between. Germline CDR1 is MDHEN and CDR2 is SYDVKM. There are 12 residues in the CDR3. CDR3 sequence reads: CASSQGSYEQYF. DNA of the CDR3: TGTGCCAGCAGTCAGGGGTCCTACGAGCAGTACTTC.

CDR3 sequence: CASSLWDRDYEQYF. The CDR3 bases are TGTGCCAGCAGCTTGTGGGACAGGGACTACGAGCAGTACTTC. The chain links TRBV5-6 to TRBJ2-7, with 9 bases that match TRBD1. From germline, CDR1 is SGHDT and CDR2 YYEEEE. The CDR3 has 14 residues. V lost 1 base, J lost 3 bases, and 2 bases stayed unmatched.

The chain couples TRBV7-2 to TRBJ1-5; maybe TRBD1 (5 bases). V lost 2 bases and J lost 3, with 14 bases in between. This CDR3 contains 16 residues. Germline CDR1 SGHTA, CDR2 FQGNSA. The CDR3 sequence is CASSLRQGGFNQPQHF. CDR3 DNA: TGTGCCAGCAGCTTACGGCAGGGAGGTTTCAATCAGCCCCAGCATTTT.

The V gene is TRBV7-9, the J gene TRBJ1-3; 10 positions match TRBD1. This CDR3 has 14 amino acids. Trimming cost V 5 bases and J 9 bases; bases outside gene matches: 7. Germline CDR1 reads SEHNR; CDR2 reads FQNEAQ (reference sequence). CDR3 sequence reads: CASSPGQGVGTIYF. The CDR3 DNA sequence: TGTGCCAGCAGCCCAGGACAGGGGGTCGGCACCATATATTTT.

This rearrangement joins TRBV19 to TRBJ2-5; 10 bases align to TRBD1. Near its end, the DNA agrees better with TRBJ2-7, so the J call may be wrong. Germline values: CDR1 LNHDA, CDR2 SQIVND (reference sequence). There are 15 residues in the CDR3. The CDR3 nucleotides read TGTGCCAGTAGTAACCAGTTGGGACAGGGGTACGAGCAGTACTTC. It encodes CASSNQLGQGYEQYF.

CDR3 region: CASSQLTEDSPLHF. CDR3 DNA: TGTGCCAGCAGCCAATTGACAGAGGATTCACCCCTCCACTTT. The V gene is TRBV3-1 (or the pseudogene TRBV3-2), the J gene TRBJ1-6; D may be TRBD1 (5 bases). V was shortened by 2 bases and J by 8 bases, with 10 bases between the two germline ends. The CDR3 loop spans 14 amino acids. CDR1 and CDR2 from the germline V gene are LGHDT and YNNKEL (reference sequence).

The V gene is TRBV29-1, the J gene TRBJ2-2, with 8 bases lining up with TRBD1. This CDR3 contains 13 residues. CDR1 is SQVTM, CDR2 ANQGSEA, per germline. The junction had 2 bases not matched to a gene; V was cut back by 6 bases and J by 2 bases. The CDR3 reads CSVDRGNTGELFF. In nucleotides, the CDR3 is TGCAGCGTAGACAGGGGAAACACCGGGGAGCTGTTTTTT.

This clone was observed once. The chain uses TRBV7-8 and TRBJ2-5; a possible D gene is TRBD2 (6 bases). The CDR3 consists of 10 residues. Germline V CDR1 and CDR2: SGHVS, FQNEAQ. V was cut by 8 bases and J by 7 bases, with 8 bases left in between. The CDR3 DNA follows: TGTGCCAGCTTGGGAGGGACCCAGTACTTC. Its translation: CASLGGTQYF.

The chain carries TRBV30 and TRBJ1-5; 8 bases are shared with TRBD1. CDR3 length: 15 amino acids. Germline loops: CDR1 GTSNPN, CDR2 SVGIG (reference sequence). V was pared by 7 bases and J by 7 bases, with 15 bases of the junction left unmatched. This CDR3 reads CALTQGAYDGQPQHF. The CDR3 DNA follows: TGTGCCTTGACCCAGGGGGCGTATGATGGGCAGCCCCAGCATTTT.

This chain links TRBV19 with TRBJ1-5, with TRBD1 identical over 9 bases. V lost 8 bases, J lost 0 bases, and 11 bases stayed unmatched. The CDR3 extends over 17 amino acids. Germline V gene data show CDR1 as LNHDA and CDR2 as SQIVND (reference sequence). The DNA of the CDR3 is TGTGCCAGTGGAGGACAGGGGCGGACTTATAGCAATCAGCCCCAGCATTTT. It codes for CASGGQGRTYSNQPQHF.

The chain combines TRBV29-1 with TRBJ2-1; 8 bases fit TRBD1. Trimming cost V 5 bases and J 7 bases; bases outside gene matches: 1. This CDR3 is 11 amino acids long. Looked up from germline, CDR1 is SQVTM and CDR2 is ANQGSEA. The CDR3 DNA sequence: TGCAGCGTTCGACAGGGGAATGAGCAGTTCTTC. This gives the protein CSVRQGNEQFF.